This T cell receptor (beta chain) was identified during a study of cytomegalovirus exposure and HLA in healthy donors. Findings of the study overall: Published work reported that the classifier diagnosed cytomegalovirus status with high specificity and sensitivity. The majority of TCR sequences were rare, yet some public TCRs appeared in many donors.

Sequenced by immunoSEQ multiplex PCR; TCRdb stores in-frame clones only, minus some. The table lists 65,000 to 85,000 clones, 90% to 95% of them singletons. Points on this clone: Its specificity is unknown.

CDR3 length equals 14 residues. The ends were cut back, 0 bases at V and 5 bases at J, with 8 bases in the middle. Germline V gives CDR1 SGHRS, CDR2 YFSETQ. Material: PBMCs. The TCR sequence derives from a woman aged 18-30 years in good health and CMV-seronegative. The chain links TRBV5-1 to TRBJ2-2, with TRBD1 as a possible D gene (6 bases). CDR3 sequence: CASSLDRETGELFF. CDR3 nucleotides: TGCGCCAGCAGCTTGGACAGGGAAACCGGGGAGCTGTTTTTT.